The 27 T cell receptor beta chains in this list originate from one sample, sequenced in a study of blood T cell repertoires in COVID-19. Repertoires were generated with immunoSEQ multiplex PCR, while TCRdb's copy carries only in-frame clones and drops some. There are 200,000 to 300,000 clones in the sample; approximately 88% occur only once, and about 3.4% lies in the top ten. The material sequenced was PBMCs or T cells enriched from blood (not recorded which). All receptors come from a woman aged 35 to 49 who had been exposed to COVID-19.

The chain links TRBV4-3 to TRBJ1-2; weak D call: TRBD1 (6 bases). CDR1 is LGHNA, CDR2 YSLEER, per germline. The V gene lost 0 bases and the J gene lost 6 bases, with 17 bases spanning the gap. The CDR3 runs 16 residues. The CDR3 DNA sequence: TGCGCCAGCAGCCAAGATTTCACAGGGACGGTCCATGGCTACACCTTC. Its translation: CASSQDFTGTVHGYTF.

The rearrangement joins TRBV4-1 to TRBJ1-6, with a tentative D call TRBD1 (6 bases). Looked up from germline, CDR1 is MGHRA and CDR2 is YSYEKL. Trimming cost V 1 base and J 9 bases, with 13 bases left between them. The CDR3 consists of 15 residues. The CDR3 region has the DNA TGCGCCAGCAGCCAAGGGGAGGGGGTCAGTTCACCCCTCCACTTT. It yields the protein CASSQGEGVSSPLHF.

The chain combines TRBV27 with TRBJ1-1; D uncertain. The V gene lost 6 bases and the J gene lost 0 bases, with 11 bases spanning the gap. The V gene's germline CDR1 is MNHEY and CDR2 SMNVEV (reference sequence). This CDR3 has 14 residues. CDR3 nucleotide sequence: TGTGCCAGCAGCCCGTCGCGGTTGAACACTGAAGCTTTCTTT. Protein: CASSPSRLNTEAFF.

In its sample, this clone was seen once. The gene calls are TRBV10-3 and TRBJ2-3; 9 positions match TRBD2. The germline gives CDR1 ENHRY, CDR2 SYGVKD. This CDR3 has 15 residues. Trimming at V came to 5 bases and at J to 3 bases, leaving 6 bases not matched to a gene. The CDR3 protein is CAISSPSGMTDTQYF. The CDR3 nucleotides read TGTGCCATCAGTTCACCTAGCGGGATGACAGATACGCAGTATTTT.

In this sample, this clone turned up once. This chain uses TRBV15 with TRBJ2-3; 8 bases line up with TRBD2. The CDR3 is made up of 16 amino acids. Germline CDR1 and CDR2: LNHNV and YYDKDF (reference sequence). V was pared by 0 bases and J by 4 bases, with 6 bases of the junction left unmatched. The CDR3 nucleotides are TGTGCCACCAGCAGAGATCGGGGGGGCGTCGCAGATACGCAGTATTTT. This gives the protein CATSRDRGGVADTQYF.

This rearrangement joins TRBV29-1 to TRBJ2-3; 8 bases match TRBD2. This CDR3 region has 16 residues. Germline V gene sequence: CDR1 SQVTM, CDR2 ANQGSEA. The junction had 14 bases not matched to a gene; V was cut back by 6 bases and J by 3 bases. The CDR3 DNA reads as TGCAGCGTCTCACCAGGTGACTCGGGGGGGACAGATACGCAGTATTTT. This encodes CSVSPGDSGGTDTQYF.

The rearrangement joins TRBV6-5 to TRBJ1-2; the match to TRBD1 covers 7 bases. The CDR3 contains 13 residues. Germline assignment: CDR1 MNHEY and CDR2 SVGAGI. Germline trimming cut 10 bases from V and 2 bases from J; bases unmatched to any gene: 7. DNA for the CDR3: TGTGCCACCCGGACAGGAACAAACTATGGCTACACCTTC. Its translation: CATRTGTNYGYTF.

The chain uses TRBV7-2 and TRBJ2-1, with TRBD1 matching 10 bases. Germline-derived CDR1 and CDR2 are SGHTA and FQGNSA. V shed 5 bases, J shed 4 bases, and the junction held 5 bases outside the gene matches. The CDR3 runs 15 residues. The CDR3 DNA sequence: TGTGCCAGCAGCCCCGGACAGGGGGTATACAATGAGCAGTTCTTC. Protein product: CASSPGQGVYNEQFF.

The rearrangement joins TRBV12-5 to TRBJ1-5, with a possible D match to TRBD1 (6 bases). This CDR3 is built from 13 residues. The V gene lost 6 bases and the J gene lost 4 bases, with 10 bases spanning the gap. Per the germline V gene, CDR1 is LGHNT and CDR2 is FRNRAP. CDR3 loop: CASGDSANQPQHF. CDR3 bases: TGTGCTAGTGGGGACAGCGCGAATCAGCCCCAGCATTTT.

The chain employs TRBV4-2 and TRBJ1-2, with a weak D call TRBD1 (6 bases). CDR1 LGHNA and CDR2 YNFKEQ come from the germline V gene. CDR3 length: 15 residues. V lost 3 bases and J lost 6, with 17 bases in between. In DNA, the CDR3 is TGTGCCAGCAGCCATGGATACAGGGTTTCAGATGGCTACACCTTC. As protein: CASSHGYRVSDGYTF.

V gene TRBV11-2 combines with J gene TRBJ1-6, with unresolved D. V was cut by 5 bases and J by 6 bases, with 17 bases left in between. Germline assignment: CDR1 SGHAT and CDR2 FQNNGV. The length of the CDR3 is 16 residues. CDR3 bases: TGTGCCAGCAGCCCATTTCTGCGGGTTCCTAATTCACCCCTCCACTTT. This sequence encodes CASSPFLRVPNSPLHF.

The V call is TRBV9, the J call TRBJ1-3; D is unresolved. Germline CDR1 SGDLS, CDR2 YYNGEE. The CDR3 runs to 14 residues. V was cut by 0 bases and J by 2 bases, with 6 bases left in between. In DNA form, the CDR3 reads TGTGCCAGCAGCGTAGCGGGAGCTGGAAACACCATATATTTT. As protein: CASSVAGAGNTIYF.

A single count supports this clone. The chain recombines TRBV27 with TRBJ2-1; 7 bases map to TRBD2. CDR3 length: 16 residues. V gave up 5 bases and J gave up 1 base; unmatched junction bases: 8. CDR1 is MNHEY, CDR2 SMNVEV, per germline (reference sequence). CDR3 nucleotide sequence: TGTGCCAGCAGTCCGCACGTGGGGGGGTCCTACAATGAGCAGTTCTTC. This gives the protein CASSPHVGGSYNEQFF.

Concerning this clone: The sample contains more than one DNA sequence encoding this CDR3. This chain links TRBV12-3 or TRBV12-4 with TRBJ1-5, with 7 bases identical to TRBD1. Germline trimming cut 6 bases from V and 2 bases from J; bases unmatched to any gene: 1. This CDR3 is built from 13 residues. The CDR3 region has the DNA TGTGCCAGCAGGGGGACAGGCAATCAGCCCCAGCATTTT. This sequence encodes CASRGTGNQPQHF.

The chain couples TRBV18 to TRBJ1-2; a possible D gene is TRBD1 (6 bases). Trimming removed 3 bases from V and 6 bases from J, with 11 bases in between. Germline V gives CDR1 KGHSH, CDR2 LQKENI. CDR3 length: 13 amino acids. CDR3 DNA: TGTGCCAGCTCACCTGCTTGGGACAATGGCTACACCTTC. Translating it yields CASSPAWDNGYTF.

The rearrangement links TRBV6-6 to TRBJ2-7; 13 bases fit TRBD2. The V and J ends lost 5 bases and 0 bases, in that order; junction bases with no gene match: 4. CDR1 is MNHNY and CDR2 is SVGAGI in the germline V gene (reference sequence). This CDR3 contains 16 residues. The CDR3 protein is CASSPTSGGTSYEQYF. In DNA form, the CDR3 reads TGTGCCAGCAGTCCGACTAGCGGGGGGACCTCCTACGAGCAGTACTTC.

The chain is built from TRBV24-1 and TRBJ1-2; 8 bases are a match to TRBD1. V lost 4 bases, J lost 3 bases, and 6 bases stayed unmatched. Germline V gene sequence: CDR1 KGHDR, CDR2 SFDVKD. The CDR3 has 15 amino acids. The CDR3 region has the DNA TGTGCCACCAGTGAGCGCGGACAGGGCGACTATGGCTACACCTTC. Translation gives CATSERGQGDYGYTF.

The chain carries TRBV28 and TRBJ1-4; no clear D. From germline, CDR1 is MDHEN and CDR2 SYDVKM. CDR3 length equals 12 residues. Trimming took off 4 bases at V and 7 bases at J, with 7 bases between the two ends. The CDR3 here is CASSSSPEKLFF. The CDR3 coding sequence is TGTGCCAGCAGTTCCTCCCCTGAAAAACTGTTTTTT.

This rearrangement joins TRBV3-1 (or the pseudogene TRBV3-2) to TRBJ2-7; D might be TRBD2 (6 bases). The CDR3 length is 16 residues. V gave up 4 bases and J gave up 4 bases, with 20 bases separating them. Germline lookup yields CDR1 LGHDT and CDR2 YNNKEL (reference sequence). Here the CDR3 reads CASSLGRAGTIYEQYF. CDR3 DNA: TGTGCCAGCAGCCTGGGCCGGGCGGGGACGATTTACGAGCAGTACTTC.

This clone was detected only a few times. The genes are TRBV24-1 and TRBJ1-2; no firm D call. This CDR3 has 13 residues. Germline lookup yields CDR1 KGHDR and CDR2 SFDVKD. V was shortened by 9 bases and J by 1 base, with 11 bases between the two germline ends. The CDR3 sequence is CATSPRGNYGYTF. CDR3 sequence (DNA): TGTGCCACCTCTCCGAGAGGTAACTATGGCTACACCTTC.

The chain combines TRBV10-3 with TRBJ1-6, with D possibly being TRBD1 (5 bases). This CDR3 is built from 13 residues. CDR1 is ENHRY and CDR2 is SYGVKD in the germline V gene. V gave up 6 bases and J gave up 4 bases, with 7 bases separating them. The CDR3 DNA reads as TGTGCCATCAGCAGGGATTATAATTCACCCCTCCACTTT. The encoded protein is CAISRDYNSPLHF.

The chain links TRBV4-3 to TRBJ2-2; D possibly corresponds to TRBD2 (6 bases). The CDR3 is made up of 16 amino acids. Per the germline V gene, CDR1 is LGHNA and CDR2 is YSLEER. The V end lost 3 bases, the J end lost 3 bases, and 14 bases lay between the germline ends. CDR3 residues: CASSHGSLMDTGELFF. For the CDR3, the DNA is TGCGCCAGCAGCCACGGGAGTCTAATGGACACCGGGGAGCTGTTTTTT.

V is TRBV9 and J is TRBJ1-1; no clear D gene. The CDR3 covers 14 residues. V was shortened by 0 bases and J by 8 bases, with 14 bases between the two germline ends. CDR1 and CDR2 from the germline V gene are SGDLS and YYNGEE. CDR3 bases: TGTGCCAGCAGCGTAGTGGGAGGGAATAACGAAGCTTTCTTT. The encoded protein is CASSVVGGNNEAFF.

CDR3 in DNA: TGTGCCAGCAGCTCCCCGGGACATAACACCGGGGAGCTGTTTTTT. This encodes CASSSPGHNTGELFF. The chain uses TRBV5-4 and TRBJ2-2; D may be TRBD1 (6 bases). V was shortened by 3 bases and J by 2 bases, with 11 bases between the two germline ends. CDR1 and CDR2 (germline): SGHNT, YYREEE (reference sequence). This CDR3 is 15 amino acids long.

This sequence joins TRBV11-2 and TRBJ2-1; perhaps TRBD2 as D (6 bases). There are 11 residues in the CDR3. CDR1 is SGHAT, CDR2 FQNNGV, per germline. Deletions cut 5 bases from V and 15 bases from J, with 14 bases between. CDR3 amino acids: CASSLGLSLFF. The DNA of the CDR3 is TGTGCCAGCAGCCTGGGACTTAGTTTGTTCTTC.

The CDR3 bases are TGTGCCAGCAGTTTATCTAGCCCCGGGGAGCTGTTTTTT. Translated: CASSLSSPGELFF. This chain connects TRBV12-3 or TRBV12-4 to TRBJ2-2, with D possibly matching TRBD2 (5 bases). This CDR3 is 13 amino acids long. V was pared by 2 bases and J by 6 bases, with 7 bases between.

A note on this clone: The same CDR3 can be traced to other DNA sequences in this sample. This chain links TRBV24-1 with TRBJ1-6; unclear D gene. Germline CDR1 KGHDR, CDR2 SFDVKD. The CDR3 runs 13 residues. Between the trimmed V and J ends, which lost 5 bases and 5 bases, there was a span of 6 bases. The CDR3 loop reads CATSGGNNSPLHF. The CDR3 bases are TGTGCCACCAGTGGAGGGAATAATTCACCCCTCCACTTT.